A single sample gave rise to the 2 T cell receptor beta chains below, sequenced in a study of Ad26.COV2.S vaccination and SARS-CoV-2 variants. Treatment described: 15 to 20 received Ad26.COV2.S at low or high dose, single or two shots; 5 received placebo; per-sample allocation not given. Sampling occurred on day 63 after the first vaccine or placebo injection. The table came from immunoSEQ multiplex PCR; TCRdb's copy has only in-frame clones and leaves some out. The table shows over 400,000 clones, with about nine tenths occurring only once. Material: peripheral blood, obtained in a trial of Ad26.COV2.S vaccine versus placebo. These receptors originate from a person aged 18-60 years who received the Ad26.COV2.S COVID-19 vaccine or a placebo.

V and J are TRBV4-3 and TRBJ2-7; TRBD1 might be the D (6 bases). The germline gives CDR1 LGHNA, CDR2 YSLEER. This CDR3 has 18 amino acids. Trimming left V 0 bases short and J 0 bases short, with 18 bases between. As DNA, the CDR3 is TGCGCCAGCAGCCAAGAATCGTGGGGCACCAGGGGCTCCTACGAGCAGTACTTC. Translation gives CASSQESWGTRGSYEQYF.

This rearrangement joins TRBV6-2 or TRBV6-3 to TRBJ2-1; possibly TRBD2 for D (6 bases). The CDR3 runs to 14 residues. Per germline, CDR1 MNHEY and CDR2 SVGEGT. V lost 6 bases and J lost 5, with 14 bases in between. This CDR3 reads CASRYGTHNNEQFF. The CDR3 DNA sequence: TGTGCCAGCAGATACGGGACTCATAACAATGAGCAGTTCTTC.